The 13 T cell receptor beta chains presented below share a single source sample, sequenced in a study of T cell changes during pregnancy in multiple sclerosis. TCRdb's copy holds only in-frame clones and misses some; the assay was immunoSEQ multiplex PCR. The table has tens of thousands of clones, 92% seen once. The sample here was CD8+ T cells from peripheral blood mononuclear cells, taken in the first trimester of pregnancy. The origin of the receptors is a female donor with multiple sclerosis, enrolled in a pregnancy study.

The rearrangement links TRBV18 to TRBJ1-2, with D possibly TRBD1 on 5 matching bases. The CDR3 runs to 15 residues. The V and J ends lost 3 bases and 4 bases respectively, with 15 bases between them. CDR1 KGHSH and CDR2 LQKENI come from the germline V gene. The CDR3 protein is CASSPGGGEPYGYTF. For the CDR3, the DNA is TGTGCCAGCTCACCCGGGGGGGGAGAGCCCTATGGCTACACCTTC.

V usage is TRBV27 and J usage is TRBJ2-7; tentatively, D is TRBD1 (5 bases). The CDR3 is 12 amino acids. Trimming removed 11 bases at V and 0 bases at J, with 11 bases between. Per germline, CDR1 MNHEY and CDR2 SMNVEV (reference sequence). In DNA, the CDR3 is TGTGCCTCAAGGGGCATCTCCTACGAGCAGTACTTC. Its translation is CASRGISYEQYF.

V and J are TRBV11-2 and TRBJ2-7, with a tentative D call TRBD1 (5 bases). CDR3 length: 13 amino acids. CDR1 and CDR2 from the germline V gene are SGHAT and FQNNGV. Trimming removed 1 base from V and 3 bases from J, with 7 bases in between. CDR3 DNA sequence: TGTGCCAGCAGCTTAGTGGACAACTACGAGCAGTACTTC. This sequence encodes CASSLVDNYEQYF. Complete variable domain (other parts from reference TRBV11-2 and TRBJ2-7): EAGVAQSPRYKIIEKRQSVAFWCNPISGHATLYWYQQILGQGPKLLIQFQNNGVVDDSQLPKDRFSAERLKGVDSTLKIQPAKLEDSAVYLCASSLVDNYEQYFGPGTRLTVT.

The CDR3: CAWSGTRPSGANVLTF. The CDR3 bases are TGTGCCTGGAGTGGCACCAGGCCGTCTGGGGCCAACGTCCTGACTTTC. The V and J genes are TRBV30 and TRBJ2-6; D gene uncertain. Trimming took 1 base from V and 1 from J, leaving 11 bases between them. Germline-derived CDR1 and CDR2 are GTSNPN and SVGIG (reference sequence). This CDR3 contains 16 residues. Variable domain in full (rest from reference TRBV30 and TRBJ2-6): SQTIHQWPATLVQPVGSPLSLECTVEGTSNPNLYWYRQAAGRGLQLLFYSVGIGQISSEVPQNLSASRPQDRQFILSSKKLLLSDSGFYLCAWSGTRPSGANVLTFGAGSRLTVL.

The sample holds one count of this clone. The rearrangement links TRBV7-9 to TRBJ1-1, with D unresolved. The CDR3 has 13 amino acids. From germline, CDR1 is SEHNR and CDR2 FQNEAQ (reference sequence). Trimming took 4 bases from V and 0 from J, leaving 6 bases between them. The CDR3 loop reads CASSSYMNTEAFF. The CDR3 DNA reads as TGTGCCAGCAGCTCATACATGAACACTGAAGCTTTCTTT.

The J gene is TRBJ2-7, the V gene TRBV15, with D tentatively TRBD2 (6 bases). Trimming left V 0 bases short and J 4 bases short, with 19 bases between. The germline CDR1 and CDR2 sequences are LNHNV and YYDKDF (reference sequence). The CDR3 length is 17 residues. This CDR3 is CATSRDIIAAGRYEQYF. The CDR3 DNA is TGTGCCACCAGCAGAGATATCATAGCGGCAGGGAGATACGAGCAGTACTTC.

The chain has TRBV11-2 and TRBJ2-1; no definite D call. V lost 5 bases to trimming and J lost 6 bases, with 11 bases between them. Looked up from germline, CDR1 is SGHAT and CDR2 is FQNNGV. The CDR3 consists of 13 residues. The CDR3 spells CASSEESSNEQFF. The CDR3 coding sequence is TGTGCCAGCAGCGAAGAGAGTAGCAATGAGCAGTTCTTC.

The chain couples TRBV30 to TRBJ1-1; maybe TRBD1 (5 bases). V shed 3 bases and J shed 3 bases, with 23 bases lying between them. Germline CDR1 GTSNPN, CDR2 SVGIG (reference sequence). The CDR3 is made up of 17 amino acids. In DNA, the CDR3 is TGTGCCTGGAGGGACCGGGACTGGGGAGTATCGGACACTGAAGCTTTCTTT. Translated, it gives CAWRDRDWGVSDTEAFF. Full variable domain (remainder filled in from reference TRBV30 and TRBJ1-1): SQTIHQWPATLVQPVGSPLSLECTVEGTSNPNLYWYRQAAGRGLQLLFYSVGIGQISSEVPQNLSASRPQDRQFILSSKKLLLSDSGFYLCAWRDRDWGVSDTEAFFGQGTRLTVV.

V is TRBV5-1 and J is TRBJ2-3, with D maybe TRBD1 (6 bases). Trimming took off 0 bases at V and 1 base at J, with 12 bases between the two ends. The CDR3 has 16 amino acids. Germline loops: CDR1 SGHRS, CDR2 YFSETQ. CDR3 coding DNA: TGCGCCAGCAGCTTGGAGCCAGGGGTCGGCACAGATACGCAGTATTTT. It yields the protein CASSLEPGVGTDTQYF.

The rearrangement uses TRBV6-1 and TRBJ1-4, with D maybe TRBD1 (5 bases). Trimming stripped 1 base from V and 5 bases from J, with 14 bases between. The CDR3 runs 16 residues. Per germline, CDR1 MNHNS and CDR2 SASEGT. CDR3 residues: CASSEGGAGPNEKLFF. CDR3 DNA: TGTGCCAGCAGTGAAGGCGGGGCGGGACCGAATGAAAAACTGTTTTTT.

The rearrangement uses TRBV5-6 and TRBJ1-5; no firm D call. The V gene lost 6 bases and the J gene lost 6 bases, with 16 bases spanning the gap. CDR1 is SGHDT and CDR2 is YYEEEE in the germline V gene. The CDR3 sequence is 14 residues long. CDR3 loop: CASTSSILSQPQHF. The CDR3 region has the DNA TGTGCCAGCACCTCGAGTATCCTCTCTCAGCCCCAGCATTTT.

The V call is TRBV11-2, the J call TRBJ1-2; no firm D call. Germline V lookup: CDR1 SGHAT, CDR2 FQNNGV. CDR3 length equals 13 residues. V lost 5 bases to trimming and J lost 5 bases, with 12 bases between them. As DNA, the CDR3 is TGTGCCAGCAGCCCGCAGAACGAATATGGCTACACCTTC. Translation: CASSPQNEYGYTF.

The rearrangement uses TRBV4-1 and TRBJ2-1; a weak D match, TRBD1 (5 bases). CDR3 length: 13 residues. Trimming stripped 3 bases from V and 6 bases from J, with 9 bases between. Germline lookup yields CDR1 MGHRA and CDR2 YSYEKL. This CDR3 reads CASSHLQGNEQFF. The DNA of the CDR3 is TGCGCCAGCAGCCACCTTCAGGGCAATGAGCAGTTCTTC.